This entry is about one TCR beta chain. This entry comes from a study of identical twins. The authors used template switching to add a universal primer site and gave cDNA unique molecular identifiers. MiXCR, applied by TCRdb to the 5' RACE reads, yields one record per CDR3 protein. The table shows approximately 700,000 distinct CDR3 sequences, with roughly 18% occurring only once. Germline lookup yields CDR1 SQVTM and CDR2 ANQGSEA. V dropped 5 bases and J dropped 2 bases, with 11 bases sitting between them. The CDR3 runs to 13 residues. The data also belong to a second study, concerning T cells expressing NK-cell markers. That paper adds: Investigators obtained TCR beta repertoires from sorted CD3+CD56+NKG2C+, CD3+CD56+NKG2C- and CD3+CD56-NKG2C+ T cells. The study found these clonotypes also leading the CD3+CD56-NKG2C+ fraction in a few donors. Clones of NKG2C+ T cells that had expanded were of unclear HCMV specificity.

What was sequenced was PBMCs. V and J are TRBV29-1 and TRBJ2-3; perhaps TRBD2 as D (6 bases). The sequence derives from a woman aged 18 to 35 in good health. The CDR3 region is CSVSAGFTDTQYF. The DNA for the CDR3 is TGCAGCGTTTCCGCGGGGTTCACAGATACGCAGTATTTT.